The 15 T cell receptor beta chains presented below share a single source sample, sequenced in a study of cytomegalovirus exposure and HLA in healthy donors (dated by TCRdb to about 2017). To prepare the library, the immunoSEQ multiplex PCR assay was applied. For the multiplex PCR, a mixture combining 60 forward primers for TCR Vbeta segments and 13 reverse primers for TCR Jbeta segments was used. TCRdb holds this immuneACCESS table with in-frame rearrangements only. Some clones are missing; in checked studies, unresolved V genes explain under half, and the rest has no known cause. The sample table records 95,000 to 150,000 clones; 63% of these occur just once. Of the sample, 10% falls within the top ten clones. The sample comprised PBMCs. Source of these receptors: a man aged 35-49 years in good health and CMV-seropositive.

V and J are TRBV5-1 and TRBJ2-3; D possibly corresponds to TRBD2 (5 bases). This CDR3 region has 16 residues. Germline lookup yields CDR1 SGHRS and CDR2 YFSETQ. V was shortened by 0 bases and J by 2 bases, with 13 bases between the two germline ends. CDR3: CASSLEGRDLTDTQYF. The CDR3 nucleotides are TGCGCCAGCAGCTTGGAAGGGAGAGATCTCACAGATACGCAGTATTTT.

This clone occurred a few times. CDR3: CASSPQQGAEAFF. In nucleotides, the CDR3 is TGTGCCAGCAGTCCTCAGCAGGGTGCTGAAGCTTTCTTT. The V call is TRBV6-1, the J call TRBJ1-1, with a possible D match to TRBD1 (5 bases). Trimming pared 5 bases from V and 6 bases from J, leaving 13 bases between. The CDR3 has 13 residues. CDR1 MNHNS and CDR2 SASEGT come from the germline V gene.

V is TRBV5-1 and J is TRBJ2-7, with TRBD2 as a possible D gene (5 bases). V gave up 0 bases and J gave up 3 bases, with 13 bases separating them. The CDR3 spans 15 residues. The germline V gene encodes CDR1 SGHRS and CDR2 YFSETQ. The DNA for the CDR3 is TGCGCCAGCAGCTTGGGGATTGGGAGTCTCTACGAGCAGTACTTC. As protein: CASSLGIGSLYEQYF.

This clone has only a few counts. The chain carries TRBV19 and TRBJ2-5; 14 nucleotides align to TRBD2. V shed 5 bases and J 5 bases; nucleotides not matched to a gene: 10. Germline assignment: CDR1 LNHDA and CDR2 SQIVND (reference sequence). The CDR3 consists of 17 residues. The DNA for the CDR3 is TGTGCCAGTAGTTTTAGGGGGACTAGCGGGAGAGGCGAGACCCAGTACTTC. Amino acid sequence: CASSFRGTSGRGETQYF.

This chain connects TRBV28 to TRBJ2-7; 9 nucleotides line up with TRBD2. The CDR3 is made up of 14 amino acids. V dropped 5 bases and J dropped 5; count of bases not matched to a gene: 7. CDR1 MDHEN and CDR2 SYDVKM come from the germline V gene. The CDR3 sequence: CASSDTSGSDEQYF. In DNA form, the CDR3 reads TGTGCCAGCAGTGACACTAGCGGGTCGGACGAGCAGTACTTC.

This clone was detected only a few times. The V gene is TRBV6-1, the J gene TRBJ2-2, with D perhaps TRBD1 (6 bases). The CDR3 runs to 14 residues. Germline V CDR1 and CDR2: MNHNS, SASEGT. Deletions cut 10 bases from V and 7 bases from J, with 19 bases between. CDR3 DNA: TGTGCCACCCAGGACAGACCTTTTGACGGGGAGCTGTTTTTT. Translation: CATQDRPFDGELFF.

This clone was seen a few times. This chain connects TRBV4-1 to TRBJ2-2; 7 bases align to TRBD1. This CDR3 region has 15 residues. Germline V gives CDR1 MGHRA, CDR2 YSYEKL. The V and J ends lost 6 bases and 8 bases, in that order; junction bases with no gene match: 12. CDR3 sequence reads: CASRLSGTGVGELFF. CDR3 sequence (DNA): TGCGCCAGCAGGCTCTCCGGAACAGGGGTGGGGGAGCTGTTTTTT.

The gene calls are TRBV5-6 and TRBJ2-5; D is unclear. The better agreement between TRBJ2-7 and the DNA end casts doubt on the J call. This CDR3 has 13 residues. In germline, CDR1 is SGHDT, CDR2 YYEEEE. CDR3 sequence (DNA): TGTGCCAGCAGCTTGGGGTTTTCCTACGAGCAGTACTTC. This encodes CASSLGFSYEQYF.

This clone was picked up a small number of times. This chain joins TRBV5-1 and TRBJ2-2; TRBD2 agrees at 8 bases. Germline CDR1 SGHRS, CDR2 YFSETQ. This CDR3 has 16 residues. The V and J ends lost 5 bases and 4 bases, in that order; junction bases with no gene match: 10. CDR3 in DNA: TGCGCCAGCAGTCTCCCGGTACTAGCGGCCACCGGGGAGCTGTTTTTT. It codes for CASSLPVLAATGELFF.

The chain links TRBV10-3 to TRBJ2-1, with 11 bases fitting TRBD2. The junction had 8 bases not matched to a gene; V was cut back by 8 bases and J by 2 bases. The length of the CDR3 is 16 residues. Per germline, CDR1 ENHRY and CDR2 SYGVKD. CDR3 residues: CAIGLAGTPTYNEQFF. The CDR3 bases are TGTGCCATCGGACTAGCGGGTACACCCACCTACAATGAGCAGTTCTTC.

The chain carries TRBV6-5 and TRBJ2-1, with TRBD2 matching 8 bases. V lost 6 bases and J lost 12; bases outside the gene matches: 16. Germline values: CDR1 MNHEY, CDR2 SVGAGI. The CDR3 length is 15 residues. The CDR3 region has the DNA TGTGCCAGCAGCCCCGGGGGGGGACATATGGGGAGGCAGTTCTTC. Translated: CASSPGGGHMGRQFF.

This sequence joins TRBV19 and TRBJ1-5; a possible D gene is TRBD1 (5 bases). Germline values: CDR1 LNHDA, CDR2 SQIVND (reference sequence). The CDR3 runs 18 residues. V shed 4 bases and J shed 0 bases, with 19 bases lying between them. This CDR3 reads CASSTGAGSDNSNQPQHF. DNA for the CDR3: TGTGCCAGTAGTACCGGGGCGGGGTCAGATAATAGCAATCAGCCCCAGCATTTT.

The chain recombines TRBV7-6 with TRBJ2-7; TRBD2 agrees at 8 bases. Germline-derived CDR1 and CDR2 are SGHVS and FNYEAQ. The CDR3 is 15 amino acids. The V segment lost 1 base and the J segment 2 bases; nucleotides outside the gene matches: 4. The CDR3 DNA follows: TGTGCCAGCAGCTTAGGGGGCGGGAGGCCCTACGAGCAGTACTTC. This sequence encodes CASSLGGGRPYEQYF. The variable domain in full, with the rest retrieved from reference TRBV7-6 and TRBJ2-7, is GAGVSQSPRYKVTKRGQDVALRCDPISGHVSLYWYRQALGQGPEFLTYFNYEAQQDKSGLPNDRFSAERPEGSISTLTIQRTEQRDSAMYRCASSLGGGRPYEQYFGPGTRLTVT.

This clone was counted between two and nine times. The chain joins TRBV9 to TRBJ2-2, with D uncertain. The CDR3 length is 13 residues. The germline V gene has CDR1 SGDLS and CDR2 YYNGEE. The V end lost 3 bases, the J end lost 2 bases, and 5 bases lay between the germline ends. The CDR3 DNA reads TGTGCCAGCAGCGCCATCAACACCGGGGAGCTGTTTTTT. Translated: CASSAINTGELFF. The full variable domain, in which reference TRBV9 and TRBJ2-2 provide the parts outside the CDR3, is DSGVTQTPKHLITATGQRVTLRCSPRSGDLSVYWYQQSLDQGLQFLIQYYNGEERAKGNILERFSAQQFPDLHSELNLSSLELGDSALYFCASSAINTGELFFGEGSRLTVL.

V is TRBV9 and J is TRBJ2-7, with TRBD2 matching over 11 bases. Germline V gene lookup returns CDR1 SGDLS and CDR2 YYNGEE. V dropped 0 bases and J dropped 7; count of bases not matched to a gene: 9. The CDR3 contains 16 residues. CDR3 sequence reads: CASSVGGTSGRSEQYF. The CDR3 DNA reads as TGTGCCAGCAGCGTAGGTGGAACTAGCGGGAGAAGTGAGCAGTACTTC.